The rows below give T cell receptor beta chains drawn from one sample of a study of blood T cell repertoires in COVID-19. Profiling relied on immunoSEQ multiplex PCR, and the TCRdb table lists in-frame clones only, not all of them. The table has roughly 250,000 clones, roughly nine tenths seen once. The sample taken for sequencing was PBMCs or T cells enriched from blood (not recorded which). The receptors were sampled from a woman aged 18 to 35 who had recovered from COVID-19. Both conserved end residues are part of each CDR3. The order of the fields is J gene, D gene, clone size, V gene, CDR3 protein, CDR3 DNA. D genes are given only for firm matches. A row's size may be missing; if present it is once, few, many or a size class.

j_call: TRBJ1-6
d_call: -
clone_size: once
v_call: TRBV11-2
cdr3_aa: CASSLDRDYNSPLHF
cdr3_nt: TGTGCCAGCAGCTTAGACCGGGACTATAATTCACCCCTCCACTTT

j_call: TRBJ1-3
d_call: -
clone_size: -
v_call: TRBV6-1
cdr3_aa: CASSEVGGTGNTIYF
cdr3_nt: TGTGCCAGCAGTGAAGTAGGGGGTACTGGAAACACCATATATTTT

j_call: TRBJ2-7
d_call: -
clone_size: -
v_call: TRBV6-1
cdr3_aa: CASSEAHSYEQYF
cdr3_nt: TGTGCCAGCAGTGAGGCACACTCCTACGAGCAGTACTTC

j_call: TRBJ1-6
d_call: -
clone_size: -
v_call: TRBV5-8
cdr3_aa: CASSYAIDSPLHF
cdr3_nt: TGTGCCAGCAGCTACGCGATTGATTCACCCCTCCACTTT

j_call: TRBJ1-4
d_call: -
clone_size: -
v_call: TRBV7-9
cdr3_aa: CASSLTANEKLFF
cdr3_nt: TGTGCCAGCAGCTTAACGGCTAATGAAAAACTGTTTTTT

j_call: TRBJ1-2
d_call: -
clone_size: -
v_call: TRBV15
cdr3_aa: CATSRDQQGRVGYTF
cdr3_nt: TGTGCCACCAGCAGAGATCAGCAGGGTAGGGTTGGCTACACCTTC

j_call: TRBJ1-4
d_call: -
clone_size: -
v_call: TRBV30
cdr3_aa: CAWSVRGEKLFF
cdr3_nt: TGTGCCTGGAGTGTCCGGGGTGAAAAACTGTTTTTT

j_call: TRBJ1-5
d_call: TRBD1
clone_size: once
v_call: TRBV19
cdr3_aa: CASSGGTASKAPMGQPQHF
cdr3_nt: TGTGCCAGTAGTGGCGGGACAGCCTCTAAGGCCCCTATGGGGCAGCCCCAGCATTTT

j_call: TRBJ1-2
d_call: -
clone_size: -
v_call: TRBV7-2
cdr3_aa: CASSLAGGVLYYGYTF
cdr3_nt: TGTGCCAGCAGCTTAGCGGGGGGGGTTCTGTACTATGGCTACACCTTC

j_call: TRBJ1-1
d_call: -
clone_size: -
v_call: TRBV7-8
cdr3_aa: CASSSRDTHTEAFF
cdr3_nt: TGTGCCAGCAGCTCCCGTGACACTCACACTGAAGCTTTCTTT

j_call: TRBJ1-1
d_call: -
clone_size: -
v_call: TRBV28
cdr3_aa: CASSRSQGRNTEAFF
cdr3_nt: TGTGCCAGCAGCAGATCCCAGGGGAGAAACACTGAAGCTTTCTTT

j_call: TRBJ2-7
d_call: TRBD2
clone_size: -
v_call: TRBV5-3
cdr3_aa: CARSLRTSGVSYEQYF
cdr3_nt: TGTGCCAGAAGCCTGAGGACTAGCGGGGTCTCCTACGAGCAGTACTTC

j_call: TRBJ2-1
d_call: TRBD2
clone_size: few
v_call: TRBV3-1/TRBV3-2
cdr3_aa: CASSPRLAGAYNEQFF
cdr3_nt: TGTGCCAGCAGCCCCCGACTAGCGGGGGCCTACAATGAGCAGTTCTTC

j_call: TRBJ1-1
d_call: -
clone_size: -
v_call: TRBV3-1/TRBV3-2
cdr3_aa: CASKDSFMNTEAFF
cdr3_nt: TGTGCCAGCAAGGACAGTTTCATGAACACTGAAGCTTTCTTT

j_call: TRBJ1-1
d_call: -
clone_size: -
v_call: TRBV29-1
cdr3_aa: CSVALLVRGTEAFF
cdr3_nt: TGCAGCGTCGCCTTATTGGTCAGGGGCACTGAAGCTTTCTTT

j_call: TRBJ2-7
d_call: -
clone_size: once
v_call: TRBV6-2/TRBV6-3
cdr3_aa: CASSYSSGTGAYEQYF
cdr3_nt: TGTGCCAGCAGTTACTCCTCCGGGACGGGAGCCTACGAGCAGTACTTC

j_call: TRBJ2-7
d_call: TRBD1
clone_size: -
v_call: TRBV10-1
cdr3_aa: CASSEFGGQRPYEQYF
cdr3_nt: TGCGCCAGCAGCGAGTTTGGGGGACAGCGCCCCTACGAGCAGTACTTC

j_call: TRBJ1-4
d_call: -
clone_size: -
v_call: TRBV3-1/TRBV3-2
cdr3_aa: CASSQRGGIEKLFF
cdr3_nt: TGTGCCAGCAGCCAACGGGGGGGAATCGAAAAACTGTTTTTT

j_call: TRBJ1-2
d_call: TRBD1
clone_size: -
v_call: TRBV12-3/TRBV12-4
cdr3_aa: CASSITGDGYTF
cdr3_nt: TGTGCCAGCAGTATTACAGGGGATGGCTACACCTTC

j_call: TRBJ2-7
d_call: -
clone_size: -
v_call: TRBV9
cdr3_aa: CASSAVPSPHEQYF
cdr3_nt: TGTGCCAGCAGCGCAGTCCCGTCGCCCCACGAGCAGTACTTC

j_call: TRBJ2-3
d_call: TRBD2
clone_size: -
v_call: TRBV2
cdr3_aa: CASRATSGHTDTQYF
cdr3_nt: TGTGCCAGCAGGGCGACTAGCGGTCACACAGATACGCAGTATTTT

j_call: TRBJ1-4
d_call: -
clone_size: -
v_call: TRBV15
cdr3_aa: CATSRILGAEKLFF
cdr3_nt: TGTGCCACCAGCAGAATCTTGGGGGCGGAAAAACTGTTTTTT

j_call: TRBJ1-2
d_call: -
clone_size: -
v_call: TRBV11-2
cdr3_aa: CASSLERSYGYTF
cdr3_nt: TGTGCCAGCAGCTTAGAGCGATCCTATGGCTACACCTTC

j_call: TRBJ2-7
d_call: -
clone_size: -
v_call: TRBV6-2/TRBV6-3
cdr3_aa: CASSRSSYEQYF
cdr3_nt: TGTGCCAGCAGTCGGAGCTCCTACGAGCAGTACTTC

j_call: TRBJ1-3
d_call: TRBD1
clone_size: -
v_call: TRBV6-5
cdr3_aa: CASTRGGDREYF
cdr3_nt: TGTGCCAGCACCCGTGGGGGGGACAGGGAATATTTT

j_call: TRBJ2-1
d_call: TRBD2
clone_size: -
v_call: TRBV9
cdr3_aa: CASSPSGGGGYNEQFF
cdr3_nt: TGTGCCAGCAGCCCTTCGGGAGGGGGGGGCTACAATGAGCAGTTCTTC

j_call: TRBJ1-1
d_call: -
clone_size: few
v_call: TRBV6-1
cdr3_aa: CASSEAGEGREAFF
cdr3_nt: TGTGCCAGCAGTGAAGCGGGCGAGGGCCGAGAAGCTTTCTTT

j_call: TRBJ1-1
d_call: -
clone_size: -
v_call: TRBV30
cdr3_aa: CAWSVLSRGETEAFF
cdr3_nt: TGTGCCTGGAGTGTATTGTCCAGGGGTGAAACTGAAGCTTTCTTT

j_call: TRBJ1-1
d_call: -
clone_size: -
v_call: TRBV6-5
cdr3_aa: CASTGLTPNTEAFF
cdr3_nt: TGTGCCAGCACCGGCCTGACACCGAACACTGAAGCTTTCTTT

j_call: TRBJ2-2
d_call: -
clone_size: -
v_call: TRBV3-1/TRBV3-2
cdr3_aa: CASTQRTFGTGELFF
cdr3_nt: TGTGCCAGCACCCAACGGACTTTCGGCACCGGGGAGCTGTTTTTT

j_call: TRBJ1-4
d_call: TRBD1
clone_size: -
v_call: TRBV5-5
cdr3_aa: CASSLEVHRGGIGNEKLFF
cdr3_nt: TGTGCCAGCAGCTTGGAGGTTCACAGGGGGGGAATTGGTAATGAAAAACTGTTTTTT

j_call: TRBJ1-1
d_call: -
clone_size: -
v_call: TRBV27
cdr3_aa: CASRWRVGTEAFF
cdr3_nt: TGTGCCAGCAGATGGAGGGTGGGCACTGAAGCTTTCTTT

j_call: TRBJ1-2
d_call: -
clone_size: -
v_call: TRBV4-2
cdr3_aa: CASSHYPRGLDYGYTF
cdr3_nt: TGTGCCAGCAGCCACTACCCCAGGGGTTTAGACTATGGCTACACCTTC

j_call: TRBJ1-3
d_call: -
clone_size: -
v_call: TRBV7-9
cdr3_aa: CASSLGLPSGNTIYF
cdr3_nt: TGTGCCAGCAGCTTAGGTCTCCCCTCTGGAAACACCATATATTTT

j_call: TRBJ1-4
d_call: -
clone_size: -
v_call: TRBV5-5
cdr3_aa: CASSVGGGTNEKLFF
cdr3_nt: TGTGCCAGCAGCGTAGGGGGGGGCACTAATGAAAAACTGTTTTTT

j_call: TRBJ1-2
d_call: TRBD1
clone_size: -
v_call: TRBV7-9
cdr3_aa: CASSYTGGLGYTF
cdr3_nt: TGTGCCAGCAGCTATACAGGGGGCTTAGGCTACACCTTC

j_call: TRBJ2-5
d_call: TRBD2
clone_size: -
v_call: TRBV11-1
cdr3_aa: CASSPPERGRAQYF
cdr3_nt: TGTGCCAGCAGCCCCCCGGAGCGGGGTAGGGCCCAGTACTTC

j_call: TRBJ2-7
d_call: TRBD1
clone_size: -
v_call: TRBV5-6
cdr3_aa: CASSLENRGEQYF
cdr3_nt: TGTGCCAGCAGCTTGGAGAACAGGGGTGAGCAGTACTTC

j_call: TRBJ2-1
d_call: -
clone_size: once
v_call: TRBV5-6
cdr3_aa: CASSVLGGTSYNEQFF
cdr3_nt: TGTGCCAGCAGCGTTTTGGGGGGTACGTCCTACAATGAGCAGTTCTTC

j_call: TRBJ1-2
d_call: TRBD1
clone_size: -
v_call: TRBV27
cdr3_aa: CASSFTGEYGYTF
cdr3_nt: TGTGCCAGCAGTTTTACAGGGGAGTATGGCTACACCTTC

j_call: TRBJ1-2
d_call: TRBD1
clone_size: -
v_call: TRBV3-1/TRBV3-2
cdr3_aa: CASSQDGQGAGYTF
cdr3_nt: TGTGCCAGCAGCCAAGATGGTCAGGGGGCAGGCTACACCTTC